The 5 T cell receptor beta chains below all came from one sample that was sequenced in a study of blood T cell repertoires in COVID-19. Profiling relied on immunoSEQ multiplex PCR, and the TCRdb table lists in-frame clones only, not all of them. The sample has fewer than 200,000 clones, 80% to 90% seen once. Material for sequencing was peripheral blood. Receptors were obtained from a woman aged 70-85 years with COVID-19, enrolled during active disease.

This clone was detected once. The rearrangement uses TRBV28 and TRBJ1-2, with D tentatively TRBD1 (5 bases). Germline V lookup: CDR1 MDHEN, CDR2 SYDVKM. Trimming cost V 8 bases and J 2 bases, with 18 bases left between them. The CDR3 has 15 amino acids. CDR3 coding DNA: TGTGCCAGCCCAGTTTCTTTCGCAGGGAACTATGGCTACACCTTC. As protein: CASPVSFAGNYGYTF.

The V call is TRBV6-2 or TRBV6-3, the J call TRBJ1-5, with TRBD1 identical over 9 bases. The CDR3 is 16 residues long. Looked up from germline, CDR1 is MNHEY and CDR2 is SVGEGT. V lost 5 bases and J lost 3; bases outside the gene matches: 8. Written as DNA, the CDR3 is TGTGCCAGCAGTCCAACAGGGGGCGCAGACAATCAGCCCCAGCATTTT. This translates into CASSPTGGADNQPQHF.

This rearrangement joins TRBV6-5 to TRBJ1-6; D not resolved. The CDR3 sequence is 16 residues long. The ends were cut back, 4 bases at V and 7 bases at J, with 17 bases in the middle. Germline lookup yields CDR1 MNHEY and CDR2 SVGAGI. This chain's CDR3 is CASSLDYRRGNSPLHF. In DNA form, the CDR3 reads TGTGCCAGCAGTTTAGACTATAGACGGGGAAATTCACCCCTCCACTTT.

The rearrangement uses TRBV6-5 and TRBJ1-1; 7 nucleotides agree with TRBD1. This CDR3 is 14 amino acids long. Trimming removed 6 bases from V and 1 base from J; junction bases left unmatched: 5. Germline V gene data show CDR1 as MNHEY and CDR2 as SVGAGI. The CDR3 sequence is CASRDGTANTEAFF. CDR3 sequence (DNA): TGTGCCAGCAGAGACGGGACAGCGAACACTGAAGCTTTCTTT.

J is TRBJ2-1 and V is TRBV18; 7 bases map to TRBD2. Unmatched junction bases numbered 13, after V lost 6 bases and J lost 8 bases. Germline V gives CDR1 KGHSH, CDR2 LQKENI. This CDR3 contains 15 residues. This CDR3 reads CASSSQGGSRYEQFF. The CDR3 DNA sequence: TGTGCCAGCTCCTCTCAGGGAGGGAGTAGATATGAGCAGTTCTTC.